The clone carrying this T cell receptor beta chain occurred a few times. Its antigen is unidentified. These data are taken from a study of shared clonotypes between healthy human individuals. Findings and limits, study-wide: Four donors had about 5% of their naive CD4 clonotypes in common.

Using immunoSEQ multiplex PCR, the repertoire was profiled, and TCRdb retains in-frame clones only, with some absent. Of about 600,000 clones in the sample, roughly 97% were seen once. CDR3 length: 12 residues. V lost 8 bases, J lost 2 bases, and 3 bases stayed unmatched. Germline assignment: CDR1 LNHDA and CDR2 SQIVND (reference sequence). This rearrangement joins TRBV19 to TRBJ2-7, with 7 bases matching TRBD2. The sequencing input was naive CD4+ T cells sorted from blood. Subset meaning: CD45RA+ positively selected. The sequence was obtained from a woman younger than 45 in good health. The CDR3 spells CASGGSTYEQYF. The DNA of the CDR3 is TGTGCCAGTGGCGGGAGCACCTACGAGCAGTACTTC.